Presented here are 28 T cell receptor beta chains from one specimen sequenced in a study of ipilimumab plus nivolumab after autologous stem cell transplantation. Produced via immunoSEQ multiplex PCR; TCRdb's table is partial and in-frame only. The sample carries approximately 5,000 clones, around two thirds recorded once. This specimen consisted of PBMCs, obtained in a trial of ipilimumab plus nivolumab as post-transplant consolidation. The source of these receptors is a male donor with multiple myeloma.

CDR3 protein: CASSEVGVSYNEQFF. For the CDR3, the DNA is TGTGCCAGCAGTGAAGTAGGGGTTTCTTACAATGAGCAGTTCTTC. V usage is TRBV6-1 and J usage is TRBJ2-1, with D possibly TRBD1 on 5 matching bases. From germline, CDR1 is MNHNS and CDR2 SASEGT. The CDR3 length is 15 residues. Trimming removed 1 base at V and 4 bases at J, with 11 bases between.

The chain recombines TRBV19 with TRBJ1-2, with 9 bases fitting TRBD1. Germline assignment: CDR1 LNHDA and CDR2 SQIVND (reference sequence). This CDR3 is built from 15 residues. The ends lost 6 bases at V and 4 bases at J; junction bases unmatched: 9. The CDR3 loop is CASSPILTGGYGYTF. Written as DNA, the CDR3 is TGTGCCAGTAGCCCGATTCTGACAGGGGGCTATGGCTACACCTTC.

The V and J genes are TRBV6-6 and TRBJ2-3; D gene uncertain. CDR1 is MNHNY, CDR2 SVGAGI, per germline (reference sequence). V lost 2 bases and J lost 3, with 3 bases in between. The CDR3 is 12 residues long. The CDR3 region is CASSYGTDTQYF. In DNA, the CDR3 is TGTGCCAGCAGTTACGGGACAGATACGCAGTATTTT.

As for this clone: The junction does not match germline at one end; this may be a read error. The rearrangement uses TRBV28 and TRBJ2-4; maybe TRBD2 (6 bases). The CDR3 covers 12 residues. Germline lookup yields CDR1 MDHEN and CDR2 SYDVKM. As DNA, the CDR3 is TGTGCCAGCAGTGAGGGGCTAGGGACGGGGGACTTC. This encodes CASSEGLGTGDF.

This clone was observed a few times. The chain couples TRBV7-9 to TRBJ2-4, with a tentative D call TRBD2 (6 bases). The ends were cut back, 4 bases at V and 2 bases at J, with 18 bases in the middle. The CDR3 is 17 residues long. The germline V gene encodes CDR1 SEHNR and CDR2 FQNEAQ (reference sequence). The CDR3 DNA sequence: TGTGCCAGCAGCTCCCCGCCGGTGGGAGGCTCCAAAAACATTCAGTACTTC. It encodes CASSSPPVGGSKNIQYF.

The J gene is TRBJ1-5, the V gene TRBV6-5; no reliable D call. Germline V gene lookup returns CDR1 MNHEY and CDR2 SVGAGI. The CDR3 is made up of 15 amino acids. The V and J ends lost 7 bases and 0 bases respectively, with 13 bases between them. For the CDR3, the DNA is TGTGCCAGCAACCCGGCGGGGATTAGCAATCAGCCCCAGCATTTT. Translating it yields CASNPAGISNQPQHF.

The chain employs TRBV14 and TRBJ2-3; TRBD2 might be the D (5 bases). V was pared by 0 bases and J by 1 base, with 11 bases between. Germline V gene data show CDR1 as SGHDN and CDR2 as FVKESK. The CDR3 runs 16 residues. CDR3 sequence (DNA): TGTGCCAGCAGCCAAGATTCGGGATTCGGCACAGATACGCAGTATTTT. The encoded protein is CASSQDSGFGTDTQYF.

This clone turned up a few times. The V call is TRBV9, the J call TRBJ2-3; the D is unclear. V was clipped by 0 bases and J by 4 bases, with 6 bases between them. CDR3 length equals 13 residues. Germline V gene data show CDR1 as SGDLS and CDR2 as YYNGEE. CDR3 coding DNA: TGTGCCAGCAGCGTAGGAGTGGCAGATACGCAGTATTTT. Translating it yields CASSVGVADTQYF.

The chain joins TRBV7-9 to TRBJ2-5, with D perhaps matching TRBD1 (6 bases). The better agreement between TRBJ2-7 and the DNA end casts doubt on the J call. The CDR3 is made up of 13 amino acids. Germline V gene lookup returns CDR1 SEHNR and CDR2 FQNEAQ (reference sequence). This CDR3 is CASSRGSSREQYF. CDR3 DNA: TGTGCCAGCAGCAGGGGGTCCTCCCGCGAGCAGTACTTC.

The CDR3, as DNA: TGTGCCAGCAGCTTAGTATTCACTGAAGCTTTCTTT. Its protein product is CASSLVFTEAFF. The chain uses TRBV7-2 and TRBJ1-1; D unresolved. From germline, CDR1 is SGHTA and CDR2 FQGNSA. This CDR3 contains 12 residues. Trimming pared 1 base from V and 4 bases from J, leaving 4 bases between.

This rearrangement joins TRBV7-2 to TRBJ2-5; D call uncertain. The DNA end is more similar to TRBJ2-7, so the J call may be wrong. Germline values: CDR1 SGHTA, CDR2 FQGNSA. The CDR3 length is 12 residues. CDR3 loop: CASSSSSYEQYF. The CDR3 nucleotides read TGTGCCAGCAGCTCCAGCTCCTACGAGCAGTACTTC.

The chain has TRBV27 and TRBJ2-5; no reliable D call. V lost 5 bases, J lost 5 bases, and 18 bases lay in between. The CDR3 loop spans 15 amino acids. In germline, CDR1 is MNHEY, CDR2 SMNVEV (reference sequence). The CDR3 protein is CASSARTLSRETQYF. The CDR3 region has the DNA TGTGCCAGCAGTGCCCGAACTCTATCAAGGGAGACCCAGTACTTC.

This clone was observed a few times. The chain has TRBV7-3 and TRBJ2-1; D is perhaps TRBD2 (5 bases). V dropped 0 bases and J dropped 6 bases, with 9 bases sitting between them. CDR1 and CDR2 from the germline V gene are SGHTA and FQGTGA. The CDR3 consists of 14 residues. The CDR3 sequence is CASSLTGVTNEQFF. The CDR3 bases are TGTGCCAGCAGCTTAACGGGAGTAACCAATGAGCAGTTCTTC.

V and J are TRBV7-8 and TRBJ1-2, with a tentative D call TRBD1 (5 bases). The ends were cut back, 1 base at V and 0 bases at J, with 9 bases in the middle. Germline CDR1 SGHVS, CDR2 FQNEAQ. The CDR3 is 15 amino acids. This CDR3 is CASSLGGVTNYGYTF. CDR3 bases: TGTGCCAGCAGCTTAGGGGGGGTAACTAACTATGGCTACACCTTC.

On this clone: A much larger clone lies one base from this, so it may be a read error. Other DNA variants within this sample encode the same CDR3. This chain joins TRBV27 and TRBJ2-5; TRBD2 might be the D (6 bases). Germline V gene data show CDR1 as MNHEY and CDR2 as SMNVEV (reference sequence). This CDR3 is 15 amino acids long. Trimming took 2 bases from V and 2 from J, leaving 12 bases between them. In DNA form, the CDR3 reads TGTGCCAGCAGTTTACGTGCGGGGCAGCAAGAGACCCAGTACTTC. Translated, it gives CASSLRAGQQETQYF.

The V gene is TRBV7-9, the J gene TRBJ1-2; D may be TRBD1 (5 bases). Germline values: CDR1 SEHNR, CDR2 FQNEAQ (reference sequence). The CDR3 sequence is 15 residues long. V lost 3 bases, J lost 3 bases, and 14 bases lay in between. CDR3 residues: CASSFTGTSYYGYTF. CDR3 coding DNA: TGTGCCAGCAGCTTTACCGGGACTTCTTACTATGGCTACACCTTC.

This clone was found a few times. This may come from a read error, since a much larger clone is one base off. This same CDR3 is encoded by further DNA sequences in the sample. V and J are TRBV9 and TRBJ1-1, with 8 bases fitting TRBD1. V lost 4 bases to trimming and J lost 1 base; unmatched junction nucleotides: 6. CDR1 and CDR2 (germline): SGDLS, YYNGEE. The CDR3 contains 15 residues. This chain's CDR3 is CASSSPGTGNTEAFF. The CDR3 DNA is TGTGCCAGCAGCTCCCCCGGGACAGGGAACACTGAAGCTTTCTTT.

This clone came up a few times. This chain uses TRBV4-3 with TRBJ1-4; D call uncertain. Germline CDR1 LGHNA, CDR2 YSLEER. The ends were cut back, 0 bases at V and 8 bases at J, with 13 bases in the middle. The CDR3 spans 15 residues. The DNA for the CDR3 is TGCGCCAGCAGCCAAGAAAGGCCCACAAGGGAAAAACTGTTTTTT. It translates to CASSQERPTREKLFF.

This clone was recorded a few times. The genes are TRBV7-9 and TRBJ2-7; tentatively, D is TRBD1 (6 bases). Per germline, CDR1 SEHNR and CDR2 FQNEAQ (reference sequence). Trimming left V 5 bases short and J 6 bases short, with 14 bases between. The CDR3 covers 13 residues. The CDR3 loop reads CASSRGSSREQYF. CDR3 bases: TGTGCCAGCAGCAGGGGGTCCTCCCGCGAGCAGTACTTC. The entire variable domain, with the rest obtained from reference TRBV7-9 and TRBJ2-7, is as follows: DTGVSQNPRHKITKRGQNVTFRCDPISEHNRLYWYRQTLGQGPEFLTYFQNEAQLEKSRLLSDRFSAERPKGSFSTLEIQRTEQGDSAMYLCASSRGSSREQYFGPGTRLTVT.

This chain uses TRBV15 with TRBJ1-5, with TRBD1 matching over 8 bases. CDR1 LNHNV and CDR2 YYDKDF come from the germline V gene (reference sequence). J lost 3 bases, V lost 5 bases, and 15 bases had no gene match. The CDR3 spans 18 residues. This chain's CDR3 is CATSVWGTGHDHNQPQHF. The CDR3 region has the DNA TGTGCCACCAGCGTATGGGGGACAGGACACGACCACAATCAGCCCCAGCATTTT.

In nucleotides, the CDR3 is TGTGCCAGCTCACCACCACAAGGGGATAATTCACCCCTCCACTTT. The encoded protein is CASSPPQGDNSPLHF. This chain connects TRBV18 to TRBJ1-6; D is perhaps TRBD1 (5 bases). V lost 0 bases to trimming and J lost 5 bases, with 8 bases between them. The germline gives CDR1 KGHSH, CDR2 LQKENI. The CDR3 is 15 amino acids.

The chain joins TRBV10-1 to TRBJ2-3; the D gene is possibly TRBD1 (7 bases). The germline gives CDR1 WNHNN, CDR2 SYGVQD (reference sequence). This CDR3 spans 16 amino acids. Between the trimmed V and J ends, which lost 8 bases and 0 bases, there was a span of 18 bases. The CDR3: CASPSEQGGSTDTQYF. CDR3 nucleotides: TGCGCCAGCCCATCCGAGCAGGGGGGAAGCACAGATACGCAGTATTTT.

The rearrangement joins TRBV5-1 to TRBJ2-3; unclear D gene. The V gene's germline CDR1 is SGHRS and CDR2 YFSETQ. CDR3 length equals 15 residues. V gave up 4 bases and J gave up 0 bases, with 12 bases separating them. The CDR3 DNA is TGCGCCAGCAGCCGGGCGGCGGCTAGCACAGATACGCAGTATTTT. As protein: CASSRAAASTDTQYF.

This chain uses TRBV7-8 with TRBJ2-7, with D possibly matching TRBD2 (5 bases). Trimming cost V 5 bases and J 3 bases, with 14 bases left between them. Germline V lookup: CDR1 SGHVS, CDR2 FQNEAQ. The CDR3 sequence is 14 residues long. The CDR3 loop is CASSPALGSYEQYF. The CDR3 coding sequence is TGTGCCAGCAGCCCTGCTCTTGGGAGCTACGAGCAGTACTTC.

This chain links TRBV6-6 with TRBJ1-1, with a weak D call TRBD1 (6 bases). The CDR3 spans 13 residues. V was trimmed by 5 bases and J by 4 bases, leaving 11 bases between them. From germline, CDR1 is MNHNY and CDR2 SVGAGI (reference sequence). CDR3: CASSHGTTTEAFF. CDR3 DNA sequence: TGTGCCAGCAGTCACGGGACAACCACTGAAGCTTTCTTT.

The rearrangement links TRBV4-1 to TRBJ2-7; 11 nucleotides line up with TRBD2. Trimming cost V 4 bases and J 2 bases; bases outside gene matches: 4. Germline assignment: CDR1 MGHRA and CDR2 YSYEKL. The CDR3 has 15 residues. The CDR3 DNA follows: TGCGCCAGCAGCCCGGGACTAGCGGAGACCTACGAGCAGTACTTC. This gives the protein CASSPGLAETYEQYF.

This clone ranks as medium-sized (0.01 to 0.1%). The chain carries TRBV7-9 and TRBJ2-7; no firm D call. The germline V gene has CDR1 SEHNR and CDR2 FQNEAQ (reference sequence). Trimming stripped 5 bases from V and 4 bases from J, with 15 bases between. This CDR3 comprises 14 residues. The CDR3 DNA follows: TGTGCCAGCAGCCCCCCGCTTGGTCGGTACGAGCAGTACTTC. Translating it yields CASSPPLGRYEQYF. The full variable domain, rest sourced from reference TRBV7-9 and TRBJ2-7, is DTGVSQNPRHKITKRGQNVTFRCDPISEHNRLYWYRQTLGQGPEFLTYFQNEAQLEKSRLLSDRFSAERPKGSFSTLEIQRTEQGDSAMYLCASSPPLGRYEQYFGPGTRLTVT.

This chain connects TRBV18 to TRBJ2-2; no clear D. V lost 1 base and J 5 bases, leaving 5 bases between the germline ends. The CDR3 has 13 amino acids. Germline V gene data show CDR1 as KGHSH and CDR2 as LQKENI. This CDR3 is CASSPQGTGELFF. The CDR3 DNA follows: TGTGCCAGCTCACCACAAGGAACCGGGGAGCTGTTTTTT.